Presented here are 21 T cell receptor beta chains from one specimen sequenced in a study of cytomegalovirus exposure and HLA in healthy donors. The PCR employed 60 Vbeta primers together with 13 Jbeta primers. The protocol was immunoSEQ multiplex PCR, while the TCRdb copy is restricted to in-frame clones and leaves out a portion. The sample carries more than 130,000 clones, 80% recorded once. Input material: PBMCs. The origin of the receptors is a male donor in good health and CMV-seronegative.

This clone was recorded once. V usage is TRBV19 and J usage is TRBJ2-7, with D perhaps matching TRBD1 (6 bases). Trimming pared 5 bases from V and 0 bases from J, leaving 17 bases between. Germline-derived CDR1 and CDR2 are LNHDA and SQIVND (reference sequence). This CDR3 spans 16 amino acids. The CDR3 sequence is CASSQGLPKYSYEQYF. CDR3 DNA: TGTGCCAGTAGTCAGGGGTTACCGAAATACTCCTACGAGCAGTACTTC.

This clone showed up just a few times. The genes are TRBV5-6 and TRBJ1-1, with D uncertain. CDR1 and CDR2 (germline): SGHDT, YYEEEE. Trimming pared 2 bases from V and 1 base from J, leaving 9 bases between. This CDR3 spans 14 amino acids. CDR3 loop: CASSFNGRNTEAFF. For the CDR3, the DNA is TGTGCCAGCAGCTTTAATGGCAGGAACACTGAAGCTTTCTTT.

The genes are TRBV7-6 and TRBJ2-5; D not certain. V dropped 4 bases and J dropped 0 bases, with 3 bases sitting between them. The CDR3 length is 12 residues. Looked up from germline, CDR1 is SGHVS and CDR2 is FNYEAQ. CDR3 sequence reads: CASSSYQETQYF. The CDR3 DNA reads TGTGCCAGCAGCTCGTACCAAGAGACCCAGTACTTC.

The chain couples TRBV7-2 to TRBJ2-1; D is perhaps TRBD1 (6 bases). Germline V CDR1 and CDR2: SGHTA, FQGNSA. The length of the CDR3 is 15 residues. V lost 1 base to trimming and J lost 6 bases, with 13 bases between them. This CDR3 reads CASSLGGTSFNEQFF. CDR3 nucleotides: TGTGCCAGCAGCTTAGGAGGGACAAGCTTCAATGAGCAGTTCTTC.

The chain employs TRBV28 and TRBJ2-5; D is perhaps TRBD2 (5 bases). The V end lost 2 bases, the J end lost 0 bases, and 7 bases lay between the germline ends. This CDR3 spans 14 amino acids. CDR1 MDHEN and CDR2 SYDVKM come from the germline V gene. CDR3 sequence: CASSLREYQETQYF. The CDR3 nucleotides are TGTGCCAGCAGTTTAAGGGAGTACCAAGAGACCCAGTACTTC.

V usage is TRBV19 and J usage is TRBJ2-2, with a tentative D call TRBD1 (6 bases). The CDR3 has 15 amino acids. V lost 5 bases and J 6 bases, leaving 16 bases between the germline ends. CDR1 LNHDA and CDR2 SQIVND come from the germline V gene (reference sequence). Here the CDR3 DNA reads TGTGCCAGTAGTTTCGACAGGCTGGGACCCGGGGAGCTGTTTTTT. The encoded protein is CASSFDRLGPGELFF.

The chain has TRBV18 and TRBJ1-4; no reliable D call. V shed 6 bases and J shed 5 bases, with 22 bases lying between them. CDR3 length: 17 residues. Germline lookup yields CDR1 KGHSH and CDR2 LQKENI. CDR3 sequence (DNA): TGTGCCAGCTCCCCGACGGGTAGCAGTCGACTCAATGAAAAACTGTTTTTT. It yields the protein CASSPTGSSRLNEKLFF.

The chain carries TRBV6-5 and TRBJ1-1, with a weak D call TRBD1 (5 bases). Germline lookup yields CDR1 MNHEY and CDR2 SVGAGI. V was cut by 5 bases and J by 7 bases, with 14 bases left in between. This CDR3 has 13 amino acids. This CDR3 is CASSPQGGLEAFF. DNA of the CDR3: TGTGCCAGCAGTCCCCAGGGAGGTCTTGAAGCTTTCTTT.

This clone was recorded only once. The rearrangement links TRBV5-1 to TRBJ2-7; 11 nucleotides match TRBD2. The CDR3 extends over 15 amino acids. Germline V lookup: CDR1 SGHRS, CDR2 YFSETQ. The ends lost 4 bases at V and 1 base at J; junction bases unmatched: 4. The CDR3 DNA reads as TGCGCCAGCAGCGTAGGGACTAGCGGTTCCTACGAGCAGTACTTC. Amino acid sequence: CASSVGTSGSYEQYF.

This chain links TRBV11-2 with TRBJ1-6; 10 positions agree with TRBD1. This CDR3 contains 17 residues. Unmatched junction bases numbered 13, after V lost 5 bases and J lost 9 bases. CDR1 and CDR2 from the germline V gene are SGHAT and FQNNGV. DNA for the CDR3: TGTGCCAGCAGCCCTCCTACACGGGACAGGGGCGGTTCACCCCTCCACTTT. Its translation: CASSPPTRDRGGSPLHF.

The chain links TRBV6-1 to TRBJ1-1, with unresolved D. The CDR3 runs 15 residues. Germline CDR1 is MNHNS and CDR2 is SASEGT. V lost 2 bases and J 5 bases, leaving 15 bases between the germline ends. The CDR3 spells CASSEPGSVRTEAFF. In DNA, the CDR3 is TGTGCCAGCAGTGAACCCGGGTCCGTGCGGACTGAAGCTTTCTTT.

The rearrangement uses TRBV6-6 and TRBJ1-1; the D gene is possibly TRBD1 (6 bases). This CDR3 is built from 12 residues. V lost 6 bases to trimming and J lost 5 bases, with 10 bases between them. Germline CDR1 MNHNY, CDR2 SVGAGI (reference sequence). CDR3 amino acids: CASSQGQTEAFF. The CDR3 bases are TGTGCCAGCAGCCAAGGACAGACTGAAGCTTTCTTT.

The chain joins TRBV5-6 to TRBJ2-3; a possible D gene is TRBD1 (5 bases). Germline V gene lookup returns CDR1 SGHDT and CDR2 YYEEEE. V was pared by 2 bases and J by 0 bases, with 16 bases between. The CDR3 contains 17 residues. The CDR3 nucleotides read TGTGCCAGCAGCTTTTCCAGCAACAGGATCAGCACAGATACGCAGTATTTT. Its translation is CASSFSSNRISTDTQYF.

This sequence joins TRBV6-1 and TRBJ2-3; no firm D call. The V end was cut by 6 bases, the J end by 0 bases, with 7 bases between. Germline V gene lookup returns CDR1 MNHNS and CDR2 SASEGT. The CDR3 loop spans 13 amino acids. CDR3 protein: CASRGSSTDTQYF. The CDR3 coding sequence is TGTGCCAGCAGGGGCAGCAGCACAGATACGCAGTATTTT.

V and J are TRBV12-5 and TRBJ1-1, with 9 bases lining up with TRBD1. This CDR3 region has 21 residues. Germline V gene lookup returns CDR1 LGHNT and CDR2 FRNRAP. The ends lost 0 bases at V and 0 bases at J; junction bases unmatched: 17. This chain's CDR3 is CASGLVNWPSTGGLMNTEAFF. The DNA of the CDR3 is TGTGCTAGTGGTTTGGTGAACTGGCCCTCCACAGGGGGCTTAATGAACACTGAAGCTTTCTTT.

The chain is built from TRBV5-4 and TRBJ2-3; TRBD1 agrees at 9 bases. After removal of 0 bases from V and 4 bases from J, the junction contained 3 bases not matched to a gene. Germline V gene sequence: CDR1 SGHNT, CDR2 YYREEE (reference sequence). This CDR3 contains 15 residues. CDR3 coding DNA: TGTGCCAGCAGCTTGGGGGACAGGGAGGCAGATACGCAGTATTTT. It specifies CASSLGDREADTQYF.

The genes are TRBV2 and TRBJ1-3; the D gene is possibly TRBD1 (5 bases). V lost 6 bases and J 4 bases, leaving 13 bases between the germline ends. Per germline, CDR1 SNHLY and CDR2 FYNNEI. This CDR3 comprises 14 residues. This CDR3 reads CASRVGGTGNTIYF. For the CDR3, the DNA is TGTGCCAGCAGGGTCGGGGGAACAGGAAACACCATATATTTT.

J is TRBJ1-3 and V is TRBV11-2; the D gene is possibly TRBD1 (6 bases). Germline V CDR1 and CDR2: SGHAT, FQNNGV. The V and J ends lost 5 bases and 0 bases respectively, with 23 bases between them. The length of the CDR3 is 19 residues. In DNA form, the CDR3 reads TGTGCCAGCAGCCGGGTGAGGACAGCCTCCTTTAGCTCTGGAAACACCATATATTTT. Protein sequence: CASSRVRTASFSSGNTIYF.

This chain joins TRBV19 and TRBJ2-3; 7 bases are shared with TRBD2. CDR1 and CDR2 (germline): LNHDA, SQIVND (reference sequence). The length of the CDR3 is 12 residues. The trim removed 3 bases at V and 11 bases at J, leaving 5 bases unmatched. CDR3 in DNA: TGTGCCAGTAGTATGAGTCCGGGGGGGCAGTATTTT. Translation: CASSMSPGGQYF.

This clone was counted once. The gene calls are TRBV27 and TRBJ2-6; D is unclear. The CDR3 runs to 16 residues. Trimming took 3 bases from V and 0 from J, leaving 9 bases between them. Germline V CDR1 and CDR2: MNHEY, SMNVEV (reference sequence). CDR3 DNA sequence: TGTGCCAGCAGTTTTCGCGACTTCTCTGGGGCCAACGTCCTGACTTTC. Translation gives CASSFRDFSGANVLTF. Using reference TRBV27 and TRBJ2-6 for the parts outside the CDR3, the full variable domain is EAQVTQNPRYLITVTGKKLTVTCSQNMNHEYMSWYRQDPGLGLRQIYYSMNVEVTDKGDVPEGYKVSRKEKRNFPLILESPSPNQTSLYFCASSFRDFSGANVLTFGAGSRLTVL.

This clone was seen just once. The chain has TRBV2 and TRBJ1-1; the D gene is possibly TRBD1 (5 bases). Germline loops: CDR1 SNHLY, CDR2 FYNNEI. Trimming removed 5 bases from V and 3 bases from J, with 10 bases in between. The CDR3 sequence is 13 residues long. The CDR3 protein is CASSRGGDTEAFF. The DNA for the CDR3 is TGTGCCAGCAGTCGGGGGGGGGACACTGAAGCTTTCTTT. Filled out from reference TRBV2 and TRBJ1-1, the complete variable domain reads EPEVTQTPSHQVTQMGQEVILRCVPISNHLYFYWYRQILGQKVEFLVSFYNNEISEKSEIFDDQFSVERPDGSNFTLKIRSTKLEDSAMYFCASSRGGDTEAFFGQGTRLTVV.